This T cell receptor beta chain was obtained from a study of cytomegalovirus exposure and HLA in healthy donors. Researchers ran the PCR with 60 Vbeta and 13 Jbeta primers. Clones were read by immunoSEQ multiplex PCR, and TCRdb kept only the in-frame ones, dropping some. The sample lists some 160,000 clones, 73% occurring once. This CDR3 region has 14 residues. Per the germline V gene, CDR1 is SEHNR and CDR2 is FQNEAQ (reference sequence). With 4 bases removed from V and 3 bases from J, the gap between germline ends came to 12 bases. To note about this clone: The antigen remains unidentified.

Study observations and caveats: Later analysis showed most CMV-associated TCR beta chains appearing HLA-restricted.

The sequenced sample consisted of PBMCs. The chain combines TRBV7-9 with TRBJ1-1, with D possibly being TRBD1 (6 bases). The sequence was obtained from a woman in her late teens or twenties in good health and CMV-seropositive. CDR3 DNA: TGTGCCAGCAGCTCTTGGGAGGGGGACACTGAAGCTTTCTTT. It encodes CASSSWEGDTEAFF.